A single sample is the source of the 8 T cell receptor beta chains below, sequenced in a study of OX40 agonist ivuxolimab in advanced cancers. Method: immunoSEQ multiplex PCR; TCRdb's copy keeps in-frame clones and lacks some. The top ten hold roughly 0.94% of the sample, which has 130,000 or so clones, approximately 94% seen once. The sequencing here drew on CD4+ or CD8+ T cells sorted from blood, taken in a trial of the OX40 agonist ivuxolimab. Receptors originate from an adult with an advanced solid tumor such as melanoma, head and neck, liver or kidney cancer.

This chain links TRBV11-2 with TRBJ2-6, with a weak D call TRBD1 (6 bases). Germline V lookup: CDR1 SGHAT, CDR2 FQNNGV. Trimming took 4 bases from V and 4 from J, leaving 17 bases between them. The CDR3 is 17 residues long. CDR3 loop: CASSSRQQGSGANVLTF. CDR3 nucleotides: TGTGCCAGCAGCTCGCGGCAACAGGGCTCCGGGGCCAACGTCCTGACTTTC.

In the case of this clone: It is unclear where the CDR3 begins or ends on the DNA, so no DNA is shown, and the CDR3 is as TCRdb lists it. The chain uses TRBV21-1 and TRBJ1-4; the D call in the table, TRBD1, was not verified against the DNA. TRBV21-1 is flagged as a pseudogene. Both ends counted, the CDR3 spans 15 residues. This CDR3 reads CASSKVGGGNEKLFF.

The chain recombines TRBV5-4 with TRBJ2-7; TRBD1 or TRBD2 may be the D gene (7 bases each). Trimming cost V 4 bases and J 1 base, with 15 bases left between them. The germline gives CDR1 SGHNT, CDR2 YYREEE (reference sequence). CDR3 length: 15 residues. The CDR3 region is CASSQGGQGSYEQYF. In DNA form, the CDR3 reads TGTGCCAGCAGCCAGGGGGGGCAAGGATCCTACGAGCAGTACTTC.

The genes are TRBV5-1 and TRBJ1-2; D is possibly TRBD1 (6 bases). The CDR3 length is 12 residues. V was trimmed by 4 bases and J by 4 bases, leaving 8 bases between them. Germline CDR1 SGHRS, CDR2 YFSETQ. CDR3 loop: CASSPDSYGYTF. The CDR3 DNA is TGCGCCAGCAGCCCGGACAGCTATGGCTACACCTTC.

CDR3 nucleotides: TGTGCCAGCAGCTTACTGGGGGGGAATCAGCCCCAGCATTTT. Its translation: CASSLLGGNQPQHF. This sequence joins TRBV7-9 and TRBJ1-5; D may be TRBD1 (5 bases). V was cut by 2 bases and J by 4 bases, with 9 bases left in between. Germline CDR1 SEHNR, CDR2 FQNEAQ (reference sequence). This CDR3 spans 14 amino acids.

The chain links TRBV5-4 to TRBJ2-2; 8 positions agree with TRBD2. Germline CDR1 reads SGHNT; CDR2 reads YYREEE (reference sequence). V trimming: 4 bases; J trimming: 6 bases; junction bases outside the gene matches: 8. The CDR3 totals 15 residues. The CDR3 reads CASSLPSGPAGELFF. In DNA, the CDR3 is TGTGCCAGCAGCCTACCTAGCGGGCCGGCCGGGGAGCTGTTTTTT.

The chain joins TRBV29-1 to TRBJ2-7; D is possibly TRBD1 (5 bases). The germline V gene encodes CDR1 SQVTM and CDR2 ANQGSEA. The CDR3 runs 13 residues. The CDR3: CTPFGAPSYEQYF. The CDR3 DNA sequence: TGCACTCCTTTTGGGGCGCCGTCCTACGAGCAGTACTTC.

The chain employs TRBV18 and TRBJ1-1; 12 bases are a match to TRBD1. Looked up from germline, CDR1 is KGHSH and CDR2 is LQKENI. The CDR3 is 16 residues long. With V trimmed by 0 bases and J by 4 bases, 3 bases remained unmatched. CDR3 bases: TGTGCCAGCTCACCACCCCCGGGACAGGGGGCCACTGAAGCTTTCTTT. It yields the protein CASSPPPGQGATEAFF.